This TCR beta chain was sequenced for a study of OX40 agonist ivuxolimab in advanced cancers. Study-level background: Under the entry rules, prior anti-PD-1, anti-PD-L1 or anti-CTLA-4 therapy was allowed, and roughly 41% had some.

This clone has just a few counts. The antigen remains undetermined. CDR1 is SQVTM, CDR2 ANQGSEA, per germline. V dropped 5 bases and J dropped 5; count of bases not matched to a gene: 8. This CDR3 is 13 amino acids long. General study results and limits: Low clonal expansion, among the lowest seen, marked partial responders at 0.1-3.0 mg/kg. At 0.1 to 3.0 mg/kg, CD4+ and CD8+ blood T cells expanded clonally by week 6.

The repertoire was sequenced with immunoSEQ multiplex PCR; TCRdb's copy has only in-frame clones and lacks some. There are 60,000 to 90,000 clones in the sample; around 85% occur only once, and 0.6% to 0.8% lies in the top ten. This receptor was obtained from an adult with an advanced solid tumor such as melanoma, head and neck, liver or kidney cancer. The sample consisted of CD4+ or CD8+ T cells sorted from blood, taken in a trial of the OX40 agonist ivuxolimab. The chain recombines TRBV29-1 with TRBJ2-5; 7 bases map to TRBD1. CDR3 nucleotide sequence: TGCAGCGTTACCAAACAGGGGCGGGAGACCCAGTACTTC. This sequence encodes CSVTKQGRETQYF.